Listed here are 31 T cell receptor beta chains from one sample, sequenced in a study of blood T cell repertoires in COVID-19. TCRdb's table, derived via immunoSEQ multiplex PCR, lists solely in-frame clones and lacks some. The data hold 330,000 or so clones, with about nine tenths observed a single time. Material for sequencing was peripheral blood. These TCRs come from a man under 40 with COVID-19, enrolled during active disease.

This rearrangement joins TRBV29-1 to TRBJ2-5; D is uncertain. Germline V gene lookup returns CDR1 SQVTM and CDR2 ANQGSEA. The ends were cut back, 5 bases at V and 5 bases at J, with 15 bases in the middle. The CDR3 is 13 residues long. CDR3 DNA: TGCAGCGTTCCCCAGGTGGGTCCGGAGACCCAGTACTTC. Translated, it gives CSVPQVGPETQYF.

V gene TRBV6-6 combines with J gene TRBJ2-3; D possibly corresponds to TRBD1 (5 bases). This CDR3 has 14 residues. V lost 5 bases and J lost 1, with 10 bases in between. CDR1 is MNHNY, CDR2 SVGAGI, per germline (reference sequence). CDR3 residues: CASSGTGGTDTQYF. For the CDR3, the DNA is TGTGCCAGCAGTGGAACAGGCGGCACAGATACGCAGTATTTT.

This clone was found a few times. J is TRBJ1-2 and V is TRBV4-1; D is unclear. The germline CDR1 and CDR2 sequences are MGHRA and YSYEKL. With 1 base removed from V and 5 bases from J, the gap between germline ends came to 11 bases. The CDR3 sequence is 14 residues long. CDR3 nucleotide sequence: TGCGCCAGCAGCCAAGTAGGCGGGTCGTATGGCTACACCTTC. It translates to CASSQVGGSYGYTF.

To note about this clone: Other DNA sequences in the sample encode the same CDR3. This chain links TRBV19 with TRBJ2-1, with 11 bases identical to TRBD2. This CDR3 is 15 amino acids long. CDR1 and CDR2 (germline): LNHDA, SQIVND (reference sequence). V was pared by 4 bases and J by 2 bases, with 1 base of the junction left unmatched. The CDR3: CASSTTSGTYNEQFF. The CDR3 DNA is TGTGCCAGTAGTACGACTAGCGGGACCTACAATGAGCAGTTCTTC.

The rearrangement uses TRBV10-2 and TRBJ1-2; D remains unclear. This CDR3 is 13 amino acids long. V lost 0 bases to trimming and J lost 8 bases, with 10 bases between them. From germline, CDR1 is WSHSY and CDR2 SAAADI. This chain's CDR3 is CASSESSAGGYTF. In DNA form, the CDR3 reads TGCGCCAGCAGTGAGTCGAGCGCTGGAGGCTACACCTTC.

This chain connects TRBV18 to TRBJ1-2, with D possibly TRBD1 on 5 matching bases. Germline-derived CDR1 and CDR2 are KGHSH and LQKENI. Trimming removed 3 bases from V and 7 bases from J, with 12 bases in between. The CDR3 extends over 13 amino acids. CDR3 nucleotides: TGTGCCAGCTCACCGAGCAGGGAGGGTGGCTACACCTTC. Residues: CASSPSREGGYTF.

The chain uses TRBV27 and TRBJ1-6; TRBD1 aligns across 8 bases. The length of the CDR3 is 16 residues. Germline CDR1 reads MNHEY; CDR2 reads SMNVEV (reference sequence). V gave up 6 bases and J gave up 6 bases; unmatched junction bases: 10. The CDR3 sequence: CASSPRTGKFNSPLHF. For the CDR3, the DNA is TGTGCCAGCAGCCCACGGACAGGGAAATTTAATTCACCCCTCCACTTT.

This chain joins TRBV27 and TRBJ2-1; the match to TRBD1 covers 7 bases. With 1 base clipped from V and 8 bases from J, the junction kept 2 bases outside the gene matches. Germline CDR1 reads MNHEY; CDR2 reads SMNVEV (reference sequence). The CDR3 is made up of 13 amino acids. As DNA, the CDR3 is TGTGCCAGCAGTTTATACAGGGGACATGAGCAGTTCTTC. It codes for CASSLYRGHEQFF.

The chain carries TRBV20-1 and TRBJ2-1; 14 nucleotides agree with TRBD2. Germline CDR1 and CDR2: DFQATT and SNEGSKA (reference sequence). The CDR3 is 18 residues long. Germline trimming cut 3 bases from V and 7 bases from J; bases unmatched to any gene: 14. The CDR3 region is CSASVPPGLAGVGNEQFF. The CDR3 region has the DNA TGCAGTGCTAGTGTACCCCCGGGACTAGCGGGAGTTGGTAATGAGCAGTTCTTC.

Only a few counts were recorded for this clone. The CDR3 DNA reads as TGTGCCAGCAGCCTGGGGACAGGGGGCTTGTTGTTGGAGACCCAGTACTTC. Its translation: CASSLGTGGLLLETQYF. This chain links TRBV7-7 with TRBJ2-5; 12 nucleotides line up with TRBD1. Germline V gene data show CDR1 as SSHAT and CDR2 as FNYEAQ (reference sequence). Germline trimming cut 5 bases from V and 5 bases from J; bases unmatched to any gene: 12. The CDR3 contains 17 residues.

J is TRBJ1-1 and V is TRBV4-1; 8 bases map to TRBD1. This CDR3 has 15 amino acids. V lost 4 bases to trimming and J lost 1 base; unmatched junction nucleotides: 5. Germline loops: CDR1 MGHRA, CDR2 YSYEKL. The CDR3 nucleotides are TGCGCCAGCAGCCGCCTACAGGGGGAGAACACTGAAGCTTTCTTT. Its translation is CASSRLQGENTEAFF.

The sample holds a few counts of this clone. The J gene is TRBJ1-1, the V gene TRBV7-9; 8 nucleotides line up with TRBD1. Germline loops: CDR1 SEHNR, CDR2 FQNEAQ (reference sequence). The CDR3 covers 16 residues. The trim removed 5 bases at V and 7 bases at J, leaving 15 bases unmatched. The chain's CDR3 is CASSPRDRMLGSEAFF. In DNA form, the CDR3 reads TGTGCCAGCAGCCCCCGGGACAGGATGCTGGGCAGTGAAGCTTTCTTT.

The chain has TRBV4-2 and TRBJ2-5, with 13 bases fitting TRBD2. Germline V gene sequence: CDR1 LGHNA, CDR2 YNFKEQ. The CDR3 covers 15 residues. With 2 bases clipped from V and 5 bases from J, the junction kept 2 bases outside the gene matches. The CDR3 sequence: CASSQTGLAGETQYF. CDR3 bases: TGTGCCAGCAGCCAAACGGGACTAGCGGGGGAGACCCAGTACTTC.

Only a few counts were recorded for this clone. The chain has TRBV7-6 and TRBJ1-6, with D possibly being TRBD1 (5 bases). V shed 1 base and J shed 9 bases, with 13 bases lying between them. Per germline, CDR1 SGHVS and CDR2 FNYEAQ. The CDR3 loop spans 15 amino acids. DNA of the CDR3: TGTGCCAGCAGCTTAGACCCGGACATTTTTTCACCCCTCCACTTT. Translation gives CASSLDPDIFSPLHF. Together with reference TRBV7-6 and TRBJ1-6, the CDR3 gives the full variable domain: GAGVSQSPRYKVTKRGQDVALRCDPISGHVSLYWYRQALGQGPEFLTYFNYEAQQDKSGLPNDRFSAERPEGSISTLTIQRTEQRDSAMYRCASSLDPDIFSPLHFGNGTRLTVT.

This rearrangement joins TRBV6-5 to TRBJ1-4, with D unresolved. V lost 0 bases to trimming and J lost 6 bases, with 14 bases between them. CDR3 size: 16 residues. The germline V gene has CDR1 MNHEY and CDR2 SVGAGI. The CDR3 bases are TGTGCCAGCAGTTACTCGTCGGCGGAGGGATATGAAAAACTGTTTTTT. Translated: CASSYSSAEGYEKLFF.

The V gene is TRBV3-1 (or the pseudogene TRBV3-2), the J gene TRBJ1-2; 8 bases line up with TRBD1. Per the germline V gene, CDR1 is LGHDT and CDR2 is YNNKEL (reference sequence). The CDR3 length is 16 residues. J lost 0 bases, V lost 5 bases, and 8 bases had no gene match. The CDR3 sequence: CASSETGALANYGYTF. DNA for the CDR3: TGTGCCAGCAGCGAGACAGGGGCATTAGCTAACTATGGCTACACCTTC.

This clone appeared once. The chain uses TRBV24-1 and TRBJ2-3; 9 bases line up with TRBD1. Looked up from germline, CDR1 is KGHDR and CDR2 is SFDVKD. The CDR3 spans 17 residues. Trimming cost V 2 bases and J 4 bases; bases outside gene matches: 9. CDR3 protein: CATSDSGQGINADTQYF. DNA for the CDR3: TGTGCCACCAGTGATTCCGGACAGGGGATTAACGCAGATACGCAGTATTTT.

The rearrangement uses TRBV3-1 (or the pseudogene TRBV3-2) and TRBJ2-1, with TRBD1 identical over 9 bases. The germline CDR1 and CDR2 sequences are LGHDT and YNNKEL (reference sequence). The CDR3 consists of 15 residues. The V gene end was trimmed by 5 bases and the J gene end by 5 bases; junction bases not matched to a gene: 7. The CDR3 loop reads CASSGDRVRDNEQFF. For the CDR3, the DNA is TGTGCCAGCAGCGGGGACAGGGTCAGGGACAATGAGCAGTTCTTC.

V usage is TRBV3-1 (or the pseudogene TRBV3-2) and J usage is TRBJ2-5, with 7 bases identical to TRBD1. V gave up 4 bases and J gave up 1 base; unmatched junction bases: 3. The CDR3 runs 14 residues. Germline lookup yields CDR1 LGHDT and CDR2 YNNKEL (reference sequence). CDR3 in amino acids: CASSPDRVQETQYF. In DNA, the CDR3 is TGTGCCAGCAGCCCAGACAGGGTCCAAGAGACCCAGTACTTC.

The chain couples TRBV4-3 to TRBJ2-3; 7 nucleotides line up with TRBD2. Germline V gene sequence: CDR1 LGHNA, CDR2 YSLEER. There are 15 residues in the CDR3. The V segment lost 3 bases and the J segment 4 bases; nucleotides outside the gene matches: 7. The DNA of the CDR3 is TGCGCCAGCAGCCAGCGGGAGTATCGGGCAGATACGCAGTATTTT. It translates to CASSQREYRADTQYF.

The rearrangement uses TRBV5-1 and TRBJ2-3; 12 bases map to TRBD2. V gave up 7 bases and J gave up 3 bases; unmatched junction bases: 9. The CDR3 contains 16 residues. Germline CDR1 reads SGHRS; CDR2 reads YFSETQ. CDR3 DNA sequence: TGCGCCAGCGGATTCCTAGCGGGGGGGCAGACAGATACGCAGTATTTT. This gives the protein CASGFLAGGQTDTQYF.

The V and J genes are TRBV3-1 (or the pseudogene TRBV3-2) and TRBJ1-1; tentatively, D is TRBD1 (5 bases). Trimming pared 2 bases from V and 12 bases from J, leaving 13 bases between. The CDR3 length is 12 residues. The germline CDR1 and CDR2 sequences are LGHDT and YNNKEL (reference sequence). The CDR3 DNA sequence: TGTGCCAGCAGCCAAACCGCAGGGAGGACTTTCTTT. Encoded protein: CASSQTAGRTFF.

The V and J genes are TRBV6-4 and TRBJ2-1, with 8 positions matching TRBD2. CDR1 and CDR2 (germline): MRHNA, SNTAGT. The junction had 11 bases not matched to a gene; V was cut back by 0 bases and J by 7 bases. CDR3 length: 17 residues. CDR3 DNA: TGTGCCAGCAGTGACTCGAGTCGGGCGGGAGGCCTTAATGAGCAGTTCTTC. Amino acid sequence: CASSDSSRAGGLNEQFF.

The chain recombines TRBV5-1 with TRBJ1-1; D might be TRBD1 (5 bases). From germline, CDR1 is SGHRS and CDR2 YFSETQ. V was shortened by 4 bases and J by 5 bases, with 24 bases between the two germline ends. The CDR3 contains 17 residues. The CDR3 loop is CASSHGTHARGPTEAFF. The CDR3 nucleotides read TGCGCCAGCAGCCACGGGACTCATGCCCGCGGCCCGACTGAAGCTTTCTTT. Combining the CDR3 with reference TRBV5-1 and TRBJ1-1 gives the whole variable domain KAGVTQTPRYLIKTRGQQVTLSCSPISGHRSVSWYQQTPGQGLQFLFEYFSETQRNKGNFPGRFSGRQFSNSRSEMNVSTLELGDSALYLCASSHGTHARGPTEAFFGQGTRLTVV.

The chain is built from TRBV6-2 or TRBV6-3 and TRBJ2-5; 7 bases map to TRBD2. The ends lost 5 bases at V and 3 bases at J; junction bases unmatched: 9. CDR1 and CDR2 from the germline V gene are MNHEY and SVGEGT. The length of the CDR3 is 15 residues. DNA of the CDR3: TGTGCCAGCAGTCGGGGGGTTTACCTTAAAGAGACCCAGTACTTC. Translation gives CASSRGVYLKETQYF.

This clone showed up just a few times. This sequence joins TRBV6-5 and TRBJ1-3; D is unresolved. The CDR3 length is 13 residues. Deletions cut 3 bases from V and 4 bases from J, with 7 bases between. Germline V gene sequence: CDR1 MNHEY, CDR2 SVGAGI. In nucleotides, the CDR3 is TGTGCCAGCAGTTATATGCGGGGAAACACCATATATTTT. This encodes CASSYMRGNTIYF.

The rearrangement links TRBV6-2 or TRBV6-3 to TRBJ2-7; D is unclear. Germline CDR1 reads MNHEY; CDR2 reads SVGEGT. CDR3 size: 17 residues. Trimming left V 0 bases short and J 0 bases short, with 15 bases between. The CDR3 reads CASSYSTSRQDSYEQYF. The CDR3 region has the DNA TGTGCCAGCAGTTACTCGACCTCTCGCCAGGACTCCTACGAGCAGTACTTC.

This sequence joins TRBV7-2 and TRBJ2-7, with 12 bases identical to TRBD2. V shed 4 bases, J shed 4 bases, and the junction held 2 bases outside the gene matches. Germline V gene lookup returns CDR1 SGHTA and CDR2 FQGNSA. CDR3 length equals 14 residues. The CDR3 sequence is CASSSGLAGYEQYF. The DNA for the CDR3 is TGTGCCAGCAGCTCAGGACTAGCGGGGTACGAGCAGTACTTC.

Written as DNA, the CDR3 is TGTGCCAGCAGCGTAGGACGGGAGAACTATGGCTACACCTTC. Translation: CASSVGRENYGYTF. This chain links TRBV9 with TRBJ1-2; D is uncertain. This CDR3 contains 14 residues. Trimming pared 0 bases from V and 2 bases from J, leaving 8 bases between. Germline CDR1 is SGDLS and CDR2 is YYNGEE.

V usage is TRBV27 and J usage is TRBJ2-1; 7 nucleotides align to TRBD2. The J segment lost 6 bases and the V segment lost 4 bases, leaving 12 bases of the junction unmatched. The CDR3 length is 16 residues. From germline, CDR1 is MNHEY and CDR2 SMNVEV (reference sequence). CDR3 amino acids: CASSSYGGGTVNEQFF. The CDR3 bases are TGTGCCAGCAGTTCCTATGGGGGGGGAACGGTCAATGAGCAGTTCTTC.

V and J are TRBV7-9 and TRBJ2-5; 8 bases align to TRBD1. Germline lookup yields CDR1 SEHNR and CDR2 FQNEAQ (reference sequence). With 3 bases clipped from V and 4 bases from J, the junction kept 7 bases outside the gene matches. The CDR3 covers 15 residues. Written as DNA, the CDR3 is TGTGCCAGCAGCTTCGGACAGGGCCCGGGAGAGACCCAGTACTTC. It codes for CASSFGQGPGETQYF.